What follows are 19 T cell receptor beta chains derived from one specimen sequenced in a study of PD-1 blockade in mismatch repair-deficient tumors. TCRdb keeps only in-frame clones here, not all; method: immunoSEQ multiplex PCR. The sample holds 77,000 or so clones; around 80% are singletons and the top ten take roughly 5.5%. Source: peripheral blood, taken 44 weeks after starting pembrolizumab. These receptors came from an adult with mismatch repair-deficient cancer.

The chain couples TRBV5-4 to TRBJ1-4; 8 nucleotides align to TRBD1. Trimming cost V 5 bases and J 8 bases; bases outside gene matches: 14. The CDR3 extends over 16 amino acids. Germline loops: CDR1 SGHNT, CDR2 YYREEE (reference sequence). The CDR3 protein is CASSQARQGAREKLFF. In DNA form, the CDR3 reads TGTGCCAGCAGTCAAGCCAGGCAGGGGGCCCGGGAAAAACTGTTTTTT.

As regards this clone: One end of the junction varies from germline; a read error may be responsible. The rearrangement uses TRBV5-1 and TRBJ1-2; 7 bases are a match to TRBD1. The CDR3 covers 14 residues. Germline lookup yields CDR1 SGHRS and CDR2 YFSETQ. The CDR3, as DNA: TGCGCCAGCAGCCCAGGGACAGTCAACTATGGCCACACCTTC. Its protein is CASSPGTVNYGHTF. The whole variable domain, filled in from reference TRBV5-1 and TRBJ1-2, reads KAGVTQTPRYLIKTRGQQVTLSCSPISGHRSVSWYQQTPGQGLQFLFEYFSETQRNKGNFPGRFSGRQFSNSRSEMNVSTLELGDSALYLCASSPGTVNYGHTFGSGTRLTVV.

The chain is built from TRBV7-8 and TRBJ2-2; D not resolved. V shed 0 bases and J shed 9 bases, with 2 bases lying between them. Germline CDR1 and CDR2: SGHVS and FQNEAQ. CDR3 length: 11 amino acids. CDR3 sequence reads: CASSLARELFF. CDR3 nucleotide sequence: TGTGCCAGCAGCTTAGCGAGGGAGCTGTTTTTT.

This rearrangement joins TRBV9 to TRBJ1-1; D uncertain. The CDR3 has 14 amino acids. Per germline, CDR1 SGDLS and CDR2 YYNGEE. V was shortened by 4 bases and J by 6 bases, with 16 bases between the two germline ends. The DNA for the CDR3 is TGTGCCAGCAGCCCTACCGCGGAGGGCTCTGAAGCTTTCTTT. Its protein product is CASSPTAEGSEAFF.

This chain joins TRBV5-1 and TRBJ2-4; 7 bases map to TRBD2. After removal of 4 bases from V and 7 bases from J, the junction contained 5 bases not matched to a gene. Germline assignment: CDR1 SGHRS and CDR2 YFSETQ. The CDR3 length is 13 residues. CDR3 protein: CASSEWGGNIQYF. The CDR3, as DNA: TGCGCCAGCAGCGAATGGGGGGGGAACATTCAGTACTTC.

The chain uses TRBV19 and TRBJ2-7, with D possibly TRBD1 on 6 matching bases. Per the germline V gene, CDR1 is LNHDA and CDR2 is SQIVND (reference sequence). The CDR3 has 16 residues. Trimming stripped 3 bases from V and 3 bases from J, with 18 bases between. The CDR3 region is CASSMGAGYSGYEQYF. CDR3 nucleotides: TGTGCCAGTAGTATGGGGGCTGGGTATTCCGGCTACGAGCAGTACTTC.

In this sample, this clone turned up a few times. The chain recombines TRBV19 with TRBJ1-2; weak D call: TRBD1 (5 bases). The CDR3 consists of 14 residues. The germline V gene has CDR1 LNHDA and CDR2 SQIVND (reference sequence). V dropped 3 bases and J dropped 2 bases, with 10 bases sitting between them. This CDR3 reads CASSMQDKNYGYTF. DNA for the CDR3: TGTGCCAGTAGTATGCAGGACAAGAACTATGGCTACACCTTC.

This clone was seen just once. This chain connects TRBV12-5 to TRBJ2-5; the match to TRBD2 covers 9 bases. From germline, CDR1 is LGHNT and CDR2 FRNRAP. V shed 0 bases, J shed 5 bases, and the junction held 4 bases outside the gene matches. The CDR3 spans 15 residues. The CDR3 coding sequence is TGTGCTAGTGGTTTGGTAGCGGGAGGTGGCGAGACCCAGTACTTC. Its protein product is CASGLVAGGGETQYF.

The rearrangement uses TRBV27 and TRBJ2-7, with D possibly TRBD2 on 5 matching bases. Trimming stripped 5 bases from V and 8 bases from J, with 19 bases between. The CDR3 is 14 residues long. Germline V gene lookup returns CDR1 MNHEY and CDR2 SMNVEV (reference sequence). CDR3 protein: CASSRTPTGNKQYF. The CDR3 DNA reads TGTGCCAGCAGTCGGACTCCCACGGGGAACAAGCAGTACTTC.

This chain links TRBV11-3 with TRBJ2-7; D perhaps matches TRBD2 (5 bases). V lost 1 base to trimming and J lost 7 bases, with 14 bases between them. Per the germline V gene, CDR1 is SGHNT and CDR2 is YENEEA. The CDR3 is 14 residues long. Here the CDR3 DNA reads TGTGCCAGCAGCTTAGGGGAGTACGTGGGGGAGCAGTACTTC. Translated: CASSLGEYVGEQYF.

The chain couples TRBV7-3 to TRBJ1-4; D is possibly TRBD1 (5 bases). CDR1 and CDR2 from the germline V gene are SGHTA and FQGTGA. The ends were cut back, 5 bases at V and 7 bases at J, with 17 bases in the middle. The CDR3 is 15 amino acids. The CDR3 sequence: CASSHTGGAGEKLFF. CDR3 nucleotides: TGTGCCAGCAGCCATACCGGAGGGGCGGGTGAAAAACTGTTTTTT.

V is TRBV30 and J is TRBJ2-3, with 8 bases aligning to TRBD2. Germline CDR1 reads GTSNPN; CDR2 reads SVGIG (reference sequence). The CDR3 runs 16 residues. V trimming: 0 bases; J trimming: 4 bases; junction bases outside the gene matches: 9. The CDR3 nucleotides are TGTGCCTGGAGTGTACCAAGAAGCGGGAGCTCAGATACGCAGTATTTT. Translating gives CAWSVPRSGSSDTQYF.

The chain recombines TRBV5-4 with TRBJ2-7, with 7 positions matching TRBD1. Germline trimming cut 4 bases from V and 0 bases from J; bases unmatched to any gene: 7. The CDR3 contains 15 residues. Germline loops: CDR1 SGHNT, CDR2 YYREEE (reference sequence). As DNA, the CDR3 is TGTGCCAGCAGCCAAGACAGGGCCAGCTCCTACGAGCAGTACTTC. It encodes CASSQDRASSYEQYF.

The rearrangement joins TRBV21-1 to TRBJ2-7; whether TRBD1, the table's D call, matches the DNA was not checked. TRBV21-1 corresponds to a pseudogene. CDR3 length: 12 residues. The chain's CDR3 is CAPRRGRYEQYF. The CDR3, as DNA: TGTGCCCCCAGGAGGGGGCGTTACGAGCAGTACTTC.

CDR3: CASSQDPSTSTDTQYF. In nucleotides, the CDR3 is TGCGCCAGCAGCCAAGACCCCTCGACTAGCACAGATACGCAGTATTTT. This rearrangement joins TRBV4-1 to TRBJ2-3, with unresolved D. This CDR3 has 16 amino acids. The ends were cut back, 0 bases at V and 0 bases at J, with 10 bases in the middle. CDR1 and CDR2 (germline): MGHRA, YSYEKL.

The rearrangement uses TRBV6-1 and TRBJ1-4; D gene uncertain. This CDR3 is built from 15 residues. Germline V gives CDR1 MNHNS, CDR2 SASEGT. Trimming shortened V by 2 bases and J by 3 bases, and 10 bases separated the two germline ends. CDR3 region: CASSEFGVANEKLFF. The CDR3 nucleotides read TGTGCCAGCAGTGAATTCGGGGTGGCTAATGAAAAACTGTTTTTT.

The chain links TRBV9 to TRBJ2-1; D not certain. The germline CDR1 and CDR2 sequences are SGDLS and YYNGEE. Trimming removed 2 bases at V and 12 bases at J, with 15 bases between. The CDR3 loop spans 13 amino acids. The CDR3 loop is CASSVRRAEGQFF. The CDR3 nucleotides are TGTGCCAGCAGCGTTCGTCGAGCCGAAGGGCAGTTCTTC. Based on the CDR3 plus reference TRBV9 and TRBJ2-1, the full variable domain is DSGVTQTPKHLITATGQRVTLRCSPRSGDLSVYWYQQSLDQGLQFLIQYYNGEERAKGNILERFSAQQFPDLHSELNLSSLELGDSALYFCASSVRRAEGQFFGPGTRLTVL.

The chain uses TRBV6-5 and TRBJ2-1; D remains ambiguous. The CDR3 contains 13 residues. Trimming shortened V by 0 bases and J by 5 bases, and 5 bases separated the two germline ends. Germline V CDR1 and CDR2: MNHEY, SVGAGI. The CDR3 DNA is TGTGCCAGCAGTTACTCCACGGACAATGAGCAGTTCTTC. Encoded protein: CASSYSTDNEQFF.

The rearrangement links TRBV7-6 to TRBJ1-1, with D unresolved. The CDR3 extends over 14 amino acids. The germline V gene has CDR1 SGHVS and CDR2 FNYEAQ. V shed 5 bases and J shed 2 bases, with 12 bases lying between them. This CDR3 reads CASSPMGLNTEAFF. The CDR3 DNA is TGTGCCAGCAGCCCCATGGGCCTCAACACTGAAGCTTTCTTT.